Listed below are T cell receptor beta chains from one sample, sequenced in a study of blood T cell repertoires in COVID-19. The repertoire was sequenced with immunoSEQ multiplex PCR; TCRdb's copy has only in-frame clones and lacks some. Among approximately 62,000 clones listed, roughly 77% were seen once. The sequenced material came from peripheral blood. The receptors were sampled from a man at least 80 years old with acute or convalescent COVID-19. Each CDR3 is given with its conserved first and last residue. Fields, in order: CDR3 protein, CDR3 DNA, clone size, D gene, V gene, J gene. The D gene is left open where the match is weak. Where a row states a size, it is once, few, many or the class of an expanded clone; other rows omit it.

CDR3aa: CASSETGATYGYTF
CDR3nt: TGTGCCAGCAGCGAGACAGGGGCGACCTATGGCTACACCTTC
abundance: -
d_gene: TRBD1
v_gene: TRBV11-2
j_gene: TRBJ1-2

CDR3aa: CASSPGDRGYGNTIYF
CDR3nt: TGTGCCAGCTCACCAGGGGACAGGGGATATGGAAACACCATATATTTT
abundance: -
d_gene: TRBD1
v_gene: TRBV18
j_gene: TRBJ1-3

CDR3aa: CASTAYGRRTGELFF
CDR3nt: TGTGCCAGCACCGCCTATGGGAGGCGCACCGGGGAGCTGTTTTTT
abundance: -
d_gene: -
v_gene: TRBV5-4
j_gene: TRBJ2-2

CDR3aa: CASAQPGLAYGYTF
CDR3nt: TGTGCTAGCGCCCAACCAGGACTGGCCTATGGCTACACCTTC
abundance: -
d_gene: -
v_gene: TRBV12-5
j_gene: TRBJ1-2

CDR3aa: CASSPLGEGNQPQHF
CDR3nt: TGTGCCAGCTCACCCCTCGGGGAAGGCAATCAGCCCCAGCATTTT
abundance: few
d_gene: -
v_gene: TRBV18
j_gene: TRBJ1-5

CDR3aa: CASSLDTGGADTQYF
CDR3nt: TGTGCCAGCTCACTGGACACCGGGGGAGCAGATACGCAGTATTTT
abundance: -
d_gene: -
v_gene: TRBV18
j_gene: TRBJ2-3

CDR3aa: CASSKGTGSNQPQHF
CDR3nt: TGTGCCAGCAGCAAAGGGACAGGGTCTAATCAGCCCCAGCATTTT
abundance: -
d_gene: TRBD1
v_gene: TRBV5-8
j_gene: TRBJ1-5

CDR3aa: CASSRTSPSRSSYNSPLHF
CDR3nt: TGTGCCAGCAGTAGAACAAGCCCAAGCCGGAGCTCCTATAATTCACCCCTCCACTTT
abundance: -
d_gene: -
v_gene: TRBV6-2/TRBV6-3
j_gene: TRBJ1-6

CDR3aa: CASSVGVVQETQYF
CDR3nt: TGTGCCAGCAGCGTCGGTGTTGTGCAAGAGACCCAGTACTTC
abundance: -
d_gene: -
v_gene: TRBV9
j_gene: TRBJ2-5

CDR3aa: CASSFGGPAGRSQYF
CDR3nt: TGTGCCAGCAGCTTCGGGGGGCCCGCGGGACGCTCGCAGTATTTT
abundance: -
d_gene: -
v_gene: TRBV5-4
j_gene: TRBJ2-3

CDR3aa: CAWSGNGVFDGYTF
CDR3nt: TGTGCCTGGAGTGGTAACGGAGTATTCGATGGCTACACCTTC
abundance: -
d_gene: -
v_gene: TRBV30
j_gene: TRBJ1-2

CDR3aa: CASSEGASGNTIYF
CDR3nt: TGCGCCAGCAGCGAAGGGGCCTCTGGAAACACCATATATTTT
abundance: -
d_gene: -
v_gene: TRBV5-1
j_gene: TRBJ1-3

CDR3aa: CASRTDGTGANTF
CDR3nt: TGTGCCAGCAGGACTGACGGGACAGGGGCCAACACCTTC
abundance: -
d_gene: TRBD1
v_gene: TRBV12-3/TRBV12-4
j_gene: TRBJ1-2

CDR3aa: CACILAGGNTGELFF
CDR3nt: TGTGCCTGTATCCTAGCGGGGGGAAACACCGGGGAGCTGTTTTTT
abundance: -
d_gene: TRBD2
v_gene: TRBV30
j_gene: TRBJ2-2

CDR3aa: CASSESVFEQYF
CDR3nt: TGTGCCAGCAGTGAATCAGTATTCGAGCAGTACTTC
abundance: -
d_gene: -
v_gene: TRBV6-1
j_gene: TRBJ2-7

CDR3aa: CASSLAGREQFF
CDR3nt: TGCGCCAGCAGCCTTGCGGGGCGCGAGCAGTTCTTC
abundance: -
d_gene: -
v_gene: TRBV5-1
j_gene: TRBJ2-1

CDR3aa: CASKGGTENQPQHF
CDR3nt: TGTGCCAGCAAGGGAGGGACGGAAAATCAGCCCCAGCATTTT
abundance: -
d_gene: -
v_gene: TRBV19
j_gene: TRBJ1-5

CDR3aa: CASSAGGSYGYTF
CDR3nt: TGTGCCAGCAGCGCAGGGGGCTCGTATGGCTACACCTTC
abundance: few
d_gene: TRBD1
v_gene: TRBV7-9
j_gene: TRBJ1-2

CDR3aa: CASSEQGHSNQPQHF
CDR3nt: TGTGCCAGTAGTGAACAGGGCCATAGCAATCAGCCCCAGCATTTT
abundance: -
d_gene: -
v_gene: TRBV19
j_gene: TRBJ1-5

CDR3aa: CASTPLPGLQTGLGYTF
CDR3nt: TGTGCCAGCACCCCCCTACCGGGACTCCAAACCGGGTTGGGCTACACCTTC
abundance: -
d_gene: -
v_gene: TRBV27
j_gene: TRBJ1-2

CDR3aa: CAGRSGGGNEKLFF
CDR3nt: TGTGCCGGCCGCTCCGGGGGGGGAAATGAAAAACTGTTTTTT
abundance: -
d_gene: -
v_gene: TRBV28
j_gene: TRBJ1-4

CDR3aa: CASSTQDSSNPNYGYTF
CDR3nt: TGTGCCAGCAGCACCCAGGACAGCTCAAATCCTAACTATGGCTACACCTTC
abundance: -
d_gene: -
v_gene: TRBV21-1
j_gene: TRBJ1-2

CDR3aa: CASSLRGPYEQYF
CDR3nt: TGCGCCAGCAGCTTAAGGGGGCCCTACGAGCAGTACTTC
abundance: once
d_gene: TRBD1
v_gene: TRBV5-1
j_gene: TRBJ2-7

CDR3aa: CASSGRDSSTDTQYF
CDR3nt: TGTGCCAGCTCAGGGCGGGACAGCAGCACAGATACGCAGTATTTT
abundance: -
d_gene: -
v_gene: TRBV18
j_gene: TRBJ2-3

CDR3aa: CASSQVHSSGNTIYF
CDR3nt: TGTGCCAGCAGCCAAGTGCACAGCTCTGGAAACACCATATATTTT
abundance: -
d_gene: -
v_gene: TRBV14
j_gene: TRBJ1-3

CDR3aa: CAIRTSGVFADTQYF
CDR3nt: TGTGCCATCAGGACTAGCGGGGTGTTTGCAGATACGCAGTATTTT
abundance: -
d_gene: TRBD2
v_gene: TRBV10-3
j_gene: TRBJ2-3

CDR3aa: CASSHALRVRGNTIYF
CDR3nt: TGCGCCAGCAGCCACGCCCTCCGGGTCCGGGGAAACACCATATATTTT
abundance: few
d_gene: -
v_gene: TRBV4-1
j_gene: TRBJ1-3

CDR3aa: CAISAGSYGYTF
CDR3nt: TGTGCCATCAGTGCAGGGTCCTATGGCTACACCTTC
abundance: once
d_gene: -
v_gene: TRBV10-3
j_gene: TRBJ1-2

CDR3aa: CASSHPGTNSPLHF
CDR3nt: TGTGCCAGCAGCCATCCCGGGACAAACTCACCCCTCCACTTT
abundance: -
d_gene: -
v_gene: TRBV4-2
j_gene: TRBJ1-6

CDR3aa: CASSSGQGFNEKLFF
CDR3nt: TGTGCCAGTAGTTCGGGACAGGGGTTTAATGAAAAACTGTTTTTT
abundance: -
d_gene: TRBD1
v_gene: TRBV19
j_gene: TRBJ1-4

CDR3aa: CASRRASGGFNEQFF
CDR3nt: TGTGCCAGCAGACGAGCTAGCGGGGGGTTCAATGAGCAGTTCTTC
abundance: -
d_gene: TRBD2
v_gene: TRBV3-1/TRBV3-2
j_gene: TRBJ2-1

CDR3aa: CASSPGQFSYEQYF
CDR3nt: TGTGCCAGCAGCCCTGGACAGTTCTCCTACGAGCAGTACTTC
abundance: -
d_gene: -
v_gene: TRBV11-2
j_gene: TRBJ2-7

CDR3aa: CASSGTGGMTEAFF
CDR3nt: TGTGCCAGCAGCGGAACAGGGGGAATGACTGAAGCTTTCTTT
abundance: -
d_gene: TRBD1
v_gene: TRBV9
j_gene: TRBJ1-1

CDR3aa: CASSYEPGQGYGYTF
CDR3nt: TGTGCCAGCAGTTACGAGCCCGGACAGGGATATGGCTACACCTTC
abundance: -
d_gene: TRBD1
v_gene: TRBV6-6
j_gene: TRBJ1-2

CDR3aa: CASSSQGGEKLFF
CDR3nt: TGTGCCAGCAGTTCCCAAGGCGGTGAAAAACTGTTTTTT
abundance: -
d_gene: -
v_gene: TRBV28
j_gene: TRBJ1-4

CDR3aa: CASSVRQGSYEQYF
CDR3nt: TGTGCCAGCAGCGTTAGACAGGGTTCGTACGAGCAGTACTTC
abundance: -
d_gene: TRBD1
v_gene: TRBV9
j_gene: TRBJ2-7

CDR3aa: CASSIAGKGDGYTF
CDR3nt: TGTGCCAGTAGTATAGCAGGGAAGGGGGATGGCTACACCTTC
abundance: -
d_gene: -
v_gene: TRBV19
j_gene: TRBJ1-2

CDR3aa: CRGQIYEQYF
CDR3nt: TGCAGGGGACAGATATACGAGCAGTACTTC
abundance: -
d_gene: TRBD1
v_gene: TRBV29-1
j_gene: TRBJ2-7

CDR3aa: CASSPRRGDNEQFF
CDR3nt: TGTGCCAGCAGCCCCCGGCGGGGGGACAATGAGCAGTTCTTC
abundance: once
d_gene: TRBD2
v_gene: TRBV11-3
j_gene: TRBJ2-1

CDR3aa: CASRPLGGNTGELFF
CDR3nt: TGTGCCAGCAGGCCCCTCGGGGGAAACACCGGGGAGCTGTTTTTT
abundance: -
d_gene: -
v_gene: TRBV6-5
j_gene: TRBJ2-2

CDR3aa: CATSRDAGGTYEQYF
CDR3nt: TGTGCCACCAGCAGAGATGCGGGGGGGACCTACGAGCAGTACTTC
abundance: once
d_gene: TRBD2
v_gene: TRBV15
j_gene: TRBJ2-7

CDR3aa: CATSRDGDTSITEAFF
CDR3nt: TGTGCCACCAGCAGAGACGGGGACACGTCAATCACTGAAGCTTTCTTT
abundance: -
d_gene: -
v_gene: TRBV15
j_gene: TRBJ1-1

CDR3aa: CATSSGVHLSNEQFF
CDR3nt: TGTGCCACCTCTAGCGGGGTTCACCTCAGTAATGAGCAGTTCTTC
abundance: -
d_gene: TRBD2
v_gene: TRBV7-2
j_gene: TRBJ2-1

CDR3aa: CASSLGTVNTEAFF
CDR3nt: TGTGCCAGTTCACTCGGGACAGTGAACACTGAAGCTTTCTTT
abundance: -
d_gene: TRBD1
v_gene: TRBV19
j_gene: TRBJ1-1

CDR3aa: CASSLLRVQGEQFF
CDR3nt: TGTGCCAGCAGCTTACTCAGAGTCCAGGGTGAGCAGTTCTTC
abundance: -
d_gene: -
v_gene: TRBV7-3
j_gene: TRBJ2-1

CDR3aa: CASSEVVAPGVARGSEQFF
CDR3nt: TGTGCCAGCAGTGAAGTCGTGGCCCCTGGTGTAGCTCGAGGCAGTGAGCAGTTCTTC
abundance: -
d_gene: -
v_gene: TRBV6-1
j_gene: TRBJ2-1

CDR3aa: CASSSRTSTDTQYF
CDR3nt: TGCGCCAGCAGCTCGAGGACTAGCACAGATACGCAGTATTTT
abundance: -
d_gene: -
v_gene: TRBV5-1
j_gene: TRBJ2-3

CDR3aa: CASSFDRSAEQYF
CDR3nt: TGTGCCAGCAGTTTCGACAGGTCGGCCGAGCAGTACTTC
abundance: once
d_gene: -
v_gene: TRBV12-3/TRBV12-4
j_gene: TRBJ2-7

CDR3aa: CASSLESGGAYNEQFF
CDR3nt: TGTGCCAGCAGCTTAGAGAGCGGGGGGGCCTACAATGAGCAGTTCTTC
abundance: -
d_gene: TRBD2
v_gene: TRBV7-2
j_gene: TRBJ2-1

CDR3aa: CASSPRQGHYGYTF
CDR3nt: TGTGCCAGCAGCCCAAGACAGGGACACTATGGCTACACCTTC
abundance: few
d_gene: TRBD1
v_gene: TRBV11-3
j_gene: TRBJ1-2

CDR3aa: CASSEERRERQFF
CDR3nt: TGTGCCAGCAGTGAAGAGAGACGGGAGAGGCAGTTCTTC
abundance: -
d_gene: -
v_gene: TRBV6-1
j_gene: TRBJ2-1

CDR3aa: CASSLFKKRGGGEQFF
CDR3nt: TGTGCCAGCAGCTTGTTTAAGAAGCGGGGGGGCGGTGAGCAGTTCTTC
abundance: -
d_gene: TRBD2
v_gene: TRBV11-2
j_gene: TRBJ2-1

CDR3aa: CASSPGGPYGYTF
CDR3nt: TGTGCCAGCAGTCCCGGGGGGCCCTATGGCTACACCTTC
abundance: -
d_gene: -
v_gene: TRBV6-5
j_gene: TRBJ1-2

CDR3aa: CASSLARNTEAFF
CDR3nt: TGTGCTAGCAGCTTAGCGAGGAACACTGAAGCTTTCTTT
abundance: -
d_gene: -
v_gene: TRBV7-7
j_gene: TRBJ1-1

CDR3aa: CASSLVTSGGVWFF
CDR3nt: TGTGCCAGCAGCTTAGTAACTAGCGGGGGGGTTTGGTTCTTC
abundance: -
d_gene: TRBD2
v_gene: TRBV7-2
j_gene: TRBJ2-1

CDR3aa: CASSLDAGVRYF
CDR3nt: TGTGCCAGCAGCTTAGATGCGGGGGTAAGGTACTTC
abundance: few
d_gene: TRBD2
v_gene: TRBV7-2
j_gene: TRBJ2-7

CDR3aa: CASSFGRVREQYF
CDR3nt: TGTGCCAGCAGCTTTGGCAGGGTCCGCGAGCAGTACTTC
abundance: once
d_gene: -
v_gene: TRBV11-1
j_gene: TRBJ2-7

CDR3aa: CAISDGGEQYF
CDR3nt: TGTGCCATCAGTGACGGAGGGGAGCAGTACTTC
abundance: once
d_gene: -
v_gene: TRBV10-3
j_gene: TRBJ2-7

CDR3aa: CASSRQGRDYGYTF
CDR3nt: TGTGCCAGCAGCCGACAGGGACGGGACTATGGCTACACCTTC
abundance: -
d_gene: TRBD1
v_gene: TRBV6-5
j_gene: TRBJ1-2